This T cell receptor (beta chain) comes out of a study of spatial heterogeneity in lung cancer. Whole-study context: The cohort: approximately 66 early-stage, untreated non-small cell lung cancer patients. The study consistently detected more beta-chain than alpha-chain sequences.

All TCR cDNA molecules were individually tagged with a unique molecular identifier. TCRdb called the 5' RACE reads again in MiXCR, with one record for every CDR3 protein. The sample shows around 47,000 distinct CDR3 sequences, 7.4% of them seen only once. The sample's time point: blood at routine non-recurrence follow-up after resection. Researchers sequenced whole RNA taken from tumor, nontumor lung or frozen PBMC without sorting. In this sample, this clonotype turned up a few times. Germline V gene sequence: CDR1 MNHEY, CDR2 SMNVEV (reference sequence). V dropped 1 base and J dropped 1 base, with 10 bases sitting between them. The CDR3 consists of 15 residues.

Sample: PBMCs, taken at follow-up. The chain carries TRBV27 and TRBJ1-1, with D perhaps matching TRBD1 (5 bases). This TCR was sampled from a female donor with early-stage non-small cell lung cancer. CDR3 bases: TGTGCCAGCAGTTTATTTGGGGGGACGAACACTGAAGCTTTCTTT. Translated, it gives CASSLFGGTNTEAFF.